This T cell receptor (beta chain) comes out of a study of blood T cell repertoires in COVID-19. Study at large: Nucleic acid was either cDNA or gDNA, and it came from T cells, B-cell-depleted T cells, or PBMCs.

Germline CDR1 and CDR2: SGHNT and YENEEA. This CDR3 contains 18 residues. V trimming: 1 base; J trimming: 0 bases; junction bases outside the gene matches: 4. Measured with immunoSEQ multiplex PCR; TCRdb has only the in-frame clones, and not every one. The sample gives about 140,000 clones, roughly 85% of which show up once; around 2.9% is in the top ten. The genes are TRBV11-3 and TRBJ2-1; 12 nucleotides line up with TRBD2. Sequencing used peripheral blood. This clonotype was obtained from a man aged 50 or older with acute or convalescent COVID-19. The CDR3 DNA sequence: TGTGCCAGCAGCTTAGCTCTAGCGGGGGGGAGCTCCTACAATGAGCAGTTCTTC. Residues: CASSLALAGGSSYNEQFF.